Reported below is one T cell receptor beta chain. This entry comes from a study of blood T cell repertoires in COVID-19. V lost 5 bases, J lost 3 bases, and 8 bases stayed unmatched. In germline, CDR1 is SGHAT, CDR2 FQNNGV. The CDR3 contains 15 residues. Only in-frame clones appear in the TCRdb table, and some are missing; sequencing was by immunoSEQ multiplex PCR. The sample records about 56,000 clones, roughly four fifths being singletons. Material: peripheral blood. This clonotype was obtained from an elderly woman with acute or convalescent COVID-19. The chain recombines TRBV11-2 with TRBJ2-7; TRBD1 agrees at 9 bases. CDR3: CASSPTGQGRYEQYF. In DNA, the CDR3 is TGTGCCAGCAGCCCAACCGGACAGGGGCGCTACGAGCAGTACTTC.